These 27 T cell receptor beta chains came from one sample sequenced in a study of cytomegalovirus exposure and HLA in healthy donors. Primers included in the PCR were 60 Vbeta and 13 Jbeta primers. Assay: immunoSEQ multiplex PCR; the TCRdb copy retains only in-frame clones and omits some. The sample contains around 180,000 clones, 85% to 90% of which appear only once. The specimen sequenced was PBMCs. These receptors were obtained from a woman aged 18-29 years in good health and CMV-seronegative.

The chain employs TRBV7-2 and TRBJ2-1; TRBD2 aligns across 7 bases. The length of the CDR3 is 15 residues. J was trimmed by 4 bases and V by 3 bases; bases with no gene match: 6. The V gene's germline CDR1 is SGHTA and CDR2 FQGNSA. The DNA of the CDR3 is TGTGCCAGCAGCTTCCGGACTAGTAGTTACAATGAGCAGTTCTTC. Translating it yields CASSFRTSSYNEQFF.

This chain links TRBV6-5 with TRBJ2-3, with 13 nucleotides matching TRBD2. CDR1 MNHEY and CDR2 SVGAGI come from the germline V gene. The CDR3 has 16 residues. With 0 bases clipped from V and 4 bases from J, the junction kept 1 base outside the gene matches. The CDR3 reads CASSYSGTSGADTQYF. CDR3 nucleotide sequence: TGTGCCAGCAGTTACTCCGGGACTAGCGGGGCAGATACGCAGTATTTT.

This chain uses TRBV6-5 with TRBJ1-2, with 8 positions matching TRBD1. CDR3 length equals 14 residues. Germline CDR1 and CDR2: MNHEY and SVGAGI. The trim removed 7 bases at V and 7 bases at J, leaving 11 bases unmatched. For the CDR3, the DNA is TGTGCCAGCACCCGAGGGGCAGGGGGCGGTGGCTACACCTTC. Residues: CASTRGAGGGGYTF.

This clone occurred a few times. The chain joins TRBV4-3 to TRBJ2-4, with D perhaps TRBD2 (6 bases). CDR1 is LGHNA, CDR2 YSLEER, per germline. V lost 0 bases and J 6 bases, leaving 15 bases between the germline ends. There are 16 residues in the CDR3. In DNA form, the CDR3 reads TGCGCCAGCAGCCAAGATCGGGCTAGCGAGGGAAACATTCAGTACTTC. Protein: CASSQDRASEGNIQYF.

The chain couples TRBV25-1 to TRBJ2-2, with 10 bases aligning to TRBD2. With V trimmed by 7 bases and J by 0 bases, 5 bases remained unmatched. Germline V gives CDR1 MGHDK, CDR2 SYGVNS. The CDR3 covers 16 residues. The CDR3 sequence: CASTPSGGSNTGELFF. The CDR3 DNA follows: TGTGCCAGCACCCCTAGCGGGGGATCGAACACCGGGGAGCTGTTTTTT.

A few counts support this clone. V gene TRBV5-1 combines with J gene TRBJ1-2; unclear D gene. The CDR3 extends over 13 amino acids. V was trimmed by 2 bases and J by 8 bases, leaving 13 bases between them. The V gene's germline CDR1 is SGHRS and CDR2 YFSETQ. The CDR3 DNA reads as TGCGCCAGCAGCTTCCGACGATTGAGGGGCTACACCTTC. Its translation: CASSFRRLRGYTF.

In its sample, this clone was seen once. This chain links TRBV7-2 with TRBJ2-1; TRBD2 agrees at 9 bases. Germline assignment: CDR1 SGHTA and CDR2 FQGNSA. V shed 1 base, J shed 3 bases, and the junction held 4 bases outside the gene matches. The CDR3 is 16 residues long. The CDR3 DNA follows: TGTGCCAGCAGCTTAGTGGCGGGGGGGTACTACAATGAGCAGTTCTTC. It codes for CASSLVAGGYYNEQFF.

J is TRBJ2-1 and V is TRBV30, with 11 nucleotides matching TRBD2. After removal of 5 bases from V and 7 bases from J, the junction contained 7 bases not matched to a gene. Germline loops: CDR1 GTSNPN, CDR2 SVGIG (reference sequence). This CDR3 region has 14 residues. This CDR3 is CAWGRRLAGNEQFF. CDR3 nucleotides: TGTGCCTGGGGCCGCAGACTAGCGGGGAATGAGCAGTTCTTC.

The rearrangement uses TRBV6-5 and TRBJ2-5, with D tentatively TRBD2 (6 bases). The CDR3 is made up of 13 amino acids. Germline V lookup: CDR1 MNHEY, CDR2 SVGAGI. V was pared by 3 bases and J by 5 bases, with 10 bases between. The CDR3 nucleotides are TGTGCCAGCAGTTATGGGGGGTGGGAGACCCAGTACTTC. This gives the protein CASSYGGWETQYF.

The chain combines TRBV18 with TRBJ2-7, with 11 bases identical to TRBD2. From germline, CDR1 is KGHSH and CDR2 LQKENI. The CDR3 totals 14 residues. V dropped 6 bases and J dropped 3; count of bases not matched to a gene: 4. The CDR3 protein is CASSPTSGSYEQYF. In DNA form, the CDR3 reads TGTGCCAGCTCCCCTACTAGCGGGAGCTACGAGCAGTACTTC.

The gene calls are TRBV6-5 and TRBJ2-7, with a tentative D call TRBD2 (7 bases). Trimming pared 2 bases from V and 5 bases from J, leaving 16 bases between. Germline V gene sequence: CDR1 MNHEY, CDR2 SVGAGI. CDR3 length: 15 amino acids. CDR3 in amino acids: CASSYPRGGRDEQYF. CDR3 sequence (DNA): TGTGCCAGCAGTTACCCCCGCGGGGGCAGGGACGAGCAGTACTTC.

In this sample, this clone turned up a few times. This sequence joins TRBV30 and TRBJ1-4; 7 bases are a match to TRBD1. The CDR3 covers 14 residues. V shed 0 bases, J shed 13 bases, and the junction held 11 bases outside the gene matches. CDR1 is GTSNPN, CDR2 SVGIG, per germline (reference sequence). CDR3 bases: TGTGCCTGGAGTGTGGGGACAGCCCCAGGTATACTGTTTTTT. Translating it yields CAWSVGTAPGILFF.

The DNA for the CDR3 is TGTGCCAGCGGACAGGTGAACACTGAAGCTTTCTTT. This translates into CASGQVNTEAFF. The chain uses TRBV6-6 and TRBJ1-1; 7 bases are shared with TRBD1. V shed 8 bases and J 0 bases; nucleotides not matched to a gene: 0. In germline, CDR1 is MNHNY, CDR2 SVGAGI (reference sequence). The CDR3 spans 12 residues.

The chain is built from TRBV7-9 and TRBJ2-7; D may be TRBD1 (6 bases). With 2 bases removed from V and 3 bases from J, the gap between germline ends came to 11 bases. The CDR3 loop spans 14 amino acids. Germline-derived CDR1 and CDR2 are SEHNR and FQNEAQ (reference sequence). CDR3 DNA: TGTGCCAGCAGCTTAAATCAGGGGAACTACGAGCAGTACTTC. As protein: CASSLNQGNYEQYF.

The chain combines TRBV7-9 with TRBJ1-2; D is perhaps TRBD1 (6 bases). The CDR3 runs to 15 residues. The germline gives CDR1 SEHNR, CDR2 FQNEAQ (reference sequence). The ends were cut back, 4 bases at V and 0 bases at J, with 12 bases in the middle. The CDR3 is CASSSTGPANYGYTF. CDR3 bases: TGTGCCAGCAGCTCCACAGGGCCAGCTAACTATGGCTACACCTTC. Variable domain in full (rest from reference TRBV7-9 and TRBJ1-2): DTGVSQNPRHKITKRGQNVTFRCDPISEHNRLYWYRQTLGQGPEFLTYFQNEAQLEKSRLLSDRFSAERPKGSFSTLEIQRTEQGDSAMYLCASSSTGPANYGYTFGSGTRLTVV.

The V gene is TRBV25-1, the J gene TRBJ2-5; 8 bases line up with TRBD1. The CDR3 sequence is 13 residues long. The germline V gene encodes CDR1 MGHDK and CDR2 SYGVNS. V lost 5 bases to trimming and J lost 4 bases; unmatched junction nucleotides: 3. The CDR3 loop reads CASSSGQGETQYF. CDR3 coding DNA: TGTGCCAGCAGTTCCGGACAGGGAGAGACCCAGTACTTC.

This rearrangement joins TRBV19 to TRBJ1-3; D is unclear. The CDR3 is made up of 15 amino acids. Between the trimmed V and J ends, which lost 3 bases and 0 bases, there was a span of 9 bases. Looked up from germline, CDR1 is LNHDA and CDR2 is SQIVND (reference sequence). CDR3 loop: CASSIGERSGNTIYF. The CDR3 DNA reads TGTGCCAGTAGTATCGGGGAACGCTCTGGAAACACCATATATTTT.

The rearrangement joins TRBV7-3 to TRBJ2-1; the D gene is possibly TRBD1 (6 bases). The CDR3 extends over 13 amino acids. Germline assignment: CDR1 SGHTA and CDR2 FQGTGA. Deletions cut 6 bases from V and 6 bases from J, with 12 bases between. The CDR3 protein is CASSREQGNEQFF. In DNA form, the CDR3 reads TGTGCCAGCAGTCGAGAACAGGGCAATGAGCAGTTCTTC.

This clone appeared once. The CDR3 spells CASSLDVTAGGYTF. The DNA of the CDR3 is TGTGCCAGCAGCTTAGACGTAACAGCGGGCGGCTACACCTTC. The chain is built from TRBV7-9 and TRBJ1-2, with D unclear. Germline values: CDR1 SEHNR, CDR2 FQNEAQ (reference sequence). CDR3 length: 14 residues. With 1 base removed from V and 8 bases from J, the gap between germline ends came to 14 bases.

V is TRBV19 and J is TRBJ1-2; tentative D call: TRBD1 (6 bases). Germline V gives CDR1 LNHDA, CDR2 SQIVND (reference sequence). V was shortened by 2 bases and J by 6 bases, with 10 bases between the two germline ends. The CDR3 has 13 amino acids. DNA of the CDR3: TGTGCCAGTAGTATACGCAACAGGGATGGCTACACCTTC. Amino acid sequence: CASSIRNRDGYTF.

V and J are TRBV5-4 and TRBJ2-1, with D maybe TRBD2 (6 bases). V lost 5 bases to trimming and J lost 0 bases, with 9 bases between them. CDR3 length: 14 residues. Germline loops: CDR1 SGHNT, CDR2 YYREEE (reference sequence). As DNA, the CDR3 is TGTGCCAGCAGTAGCGGTAGCTCCTACAATGAGCAGTTCTTC. This translates into CASSSGSSYNEQFF.

J is TRBJ1-4 and V is TRBV7-9; unclear D gene. Germline V gives CDR1 SEHNR, CDR2 FQNEAQ (reference sequence). There are 16 residues in the CDR3. The V end was cut by 1 base, the J end by 0 bases, with 9 bases between. The CDR3 loop reads CASSLGGSATNEKLFF. CDR3 coding DNA: TGTGCCAGCAGCTTAGGTGGCAGTGCAACTAATGAAAAACTGTTTTTT.

The J gene is TRBJ2-7, the V gene TRBV19; TRBD2 matches 10 bases. The J segment lost 2 bases and the V segment lost 4 bases, leaving 14 bases of the junction unmatched. The CDR3 is made up of 18 amino acids. The germline V gene has CDR1 LNHDA and CDR2 SQIVND (reference sequence). CDR3 sequence (DNA): TGTGCCAGTAGTAGCAATTCCCCGGGACTAGCGTTAACCTACGAGCAGTACTTC. This translates into CASSSNSPGLALTYEQYF.

The V call is TRBV28, the J call TRBJ1-2, with TRBD1 matching over 9 bases. Germline V gene data show CDR1 as MDHEN and CDR2 as SYDVKM. This CDR3 spans 16 amino acids. Losses at the gene ends were 6 bases for V and 3 bases for J; bases not matched to a gene: 11. CDR3: CASSPGLGQGHYGYTF. In DNA, the CDR3 is TGTGCCAGCAGCCCCGGTTTGGGACAGGGTCACTATGGCTACACCTTC.

J is TRBJ1-5 and V is TRBV28; D not certain. The germline gives CDR1 MDHEN, CDR2 SYDVKM. The CDR3 covers 13 residues. V lost 0 bases, J lost 11 bases, and 11 bases lay in between. The CDR3 DNA reads TGTGCCAGCAGTTTATGGGCCAGGCCGTCCCAGCATTTT. It translates to CASSLWARPSQHF.

The rearrangement links TRBV4-2 to TRBJ1-1; D gene ambiguous. The germline gives CDR1 LGHNA, CDR2 YNFKEQ. With 4 bases removed from V and 3 bases from J, the gap between germline ends came to 9 bases. CDR3 size: 13 residues. CDR3: CASSRGVDTEAFF. CDR3 sequence (DNA): TGTGCCAGCAGCCGAGGTGTGGACACTGAAGCTTTCTTT.

Details on this clone: A junction end diverges from the germline sequence, so it may reflect a read error. The V and J genes are TRBV7-7 and TRBJ2-7; TRBD1 aligns across 8 bases. This CDR3 is 13 amino acids long. Germline V CDR1 and CDR2: SSHAT, FNYEAQ (reference sequence). In nucleotides, the CDR3 is TGTGCTAGCAGCAGGGGGCCCGCCTACGAGCAGTACTTC. This codes for CASSRGPAYEQYF.